This T cell receptor beta chain was sequenced during a study of blood T cell repertoires in COVID-19. Trimming at V came to 5 bases and at J to 7 bases, leaving 6 bases not matched to a gene. The CDR3 is 14 amino acids. Germline V gene sequence: CDR1 SGHAT, CDR2 FQNNGV. Some clones are missing from TCRdb's copy, which holds only in-frame ones; the method was immunoSEQ multiplex PCR. The sample records approximately 270,000 clones, roughly nine tenths being singletons. This rearrangement joins TRBV11-2 to TRBJ1-2; 11 nucleotides line up with TRBD1. The sample taken for sequencing was peripheral blood. The clonotype originates from a man in his forties with active or convalescent COVID-19. CDR3 residues: CASSTRTGGFGYTF. For the CDR3, the DNA is TGTGCCAGCAGCACCCGGACAGGGGGCTTTGGCTACACCTTC.